This entry features one TCR beta chain sequence. Its antigen is currently unknown. Germline V CDR1 and CDR2: MDHEN, SYDVKM. Trimming removed 6 bases from V and 1 base from J; junction bases left unmatched: 12. The CDR3 is made up of 16 amino acids. The data stem from a study of cytomegalovirus exposure and HLA in healthy donors. Study-level results: Owing to their indistinguishability, certain V segments, notably TRBV6-2 and TRBV6-3, were excluded.

The PCR had 60 Vbeta and 13 Jbeta primers. TCRdb keeps only in-frame clones here, not all; method: immunoSEQ multiplex PCR. The sample shows approximately 120,000 clones, roughly 80% of them seen only once. The chain carries TRBV28 and TRBJ2-7; 7 bases align to TRBD2. The sequencing sample was made of PBMCs. The clonotype comes from a man aged 18-30 years in good health and CMV-seronegative. The DNA of the CDR3 is TGTGCCAGCAGCCCATTTGGCCCTAGCGGTTCCTACGAGCAGTACTTC. Translated: CASSPFGPSGSYEQYF.